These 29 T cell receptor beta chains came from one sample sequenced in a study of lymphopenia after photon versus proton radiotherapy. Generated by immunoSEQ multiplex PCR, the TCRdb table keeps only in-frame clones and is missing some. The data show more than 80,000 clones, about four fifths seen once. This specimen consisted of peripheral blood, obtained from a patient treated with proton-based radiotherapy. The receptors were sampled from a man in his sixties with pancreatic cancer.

CDR3 DNA sequence: TGTGCCAGCTCACAGGGCCGAGGTGACACTGAAGCTTTCTTT. Translating gives CASSQGRGDTEAFF. The V and J genes are TRBV18 and TRBJ1-1; D unresolved. Germline CDR1 KGHSH, CDR2 LQKENI. V was pared by 4 bases and J by 3 bases, with 12 bases between. This CDR3 has 14 amino acids. The full variable domain, its missing parts supplied by reference TRBV18 and TRBJ1-1, is NAGVMQNPRHLVRRRGQEARLRCSPMKGHSHVYWYRQLPEEGLKFMVYLQKENIIDESGMPKERFSAEFPKEGPSILRIQQVVRGDSAAYFCASSQGRGDTEAFFGQGTRLTVV.

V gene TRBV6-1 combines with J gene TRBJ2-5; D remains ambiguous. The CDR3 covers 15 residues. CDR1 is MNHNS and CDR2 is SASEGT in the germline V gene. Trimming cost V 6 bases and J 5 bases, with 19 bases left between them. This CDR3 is CASSPIRGSRETQYF. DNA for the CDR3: TGTGCCAGCAGCCCGATCAGAGGCTCACGGGAGACCCAGTACTTC.

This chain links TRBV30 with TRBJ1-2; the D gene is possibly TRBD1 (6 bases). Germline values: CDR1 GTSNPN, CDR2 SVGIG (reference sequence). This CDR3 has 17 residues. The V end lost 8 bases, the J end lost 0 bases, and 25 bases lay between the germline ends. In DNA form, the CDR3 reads TGTGCCAGTTATCTTAGGGGGGATCATCAATCTAACTATGGCTACACCTTC. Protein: CASYLRGDHQSNYGYTF.

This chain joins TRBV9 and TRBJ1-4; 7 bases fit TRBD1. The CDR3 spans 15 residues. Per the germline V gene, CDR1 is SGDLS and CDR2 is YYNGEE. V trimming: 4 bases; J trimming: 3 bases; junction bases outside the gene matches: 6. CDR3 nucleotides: TGTGCCAGCAGCCCTTGGGACAGCTCTAATGAAAAACTGTTTTTT. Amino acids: CASSPWDSSNEKLFF.

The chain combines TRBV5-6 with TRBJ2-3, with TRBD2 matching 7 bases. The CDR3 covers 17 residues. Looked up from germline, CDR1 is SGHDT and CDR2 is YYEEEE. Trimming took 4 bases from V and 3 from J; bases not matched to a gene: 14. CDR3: CASSPTRAGVRTDTQYF. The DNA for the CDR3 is TGTGCCAGCAGCCCCACCCGGGCGGGAGTGAGAACAGATACGCAGTATTTT. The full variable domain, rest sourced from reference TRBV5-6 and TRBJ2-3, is DAGVTQSPTHLIKTRGQQVTLRCSPKSGHDTVSWYQQALGQGPQFIFQYYEEEERQRGNFPDRFSGHQFPNYSSELNVNALLLGDSALYLCASSPTRAGVRTDTQYFGPGTRLTVL.

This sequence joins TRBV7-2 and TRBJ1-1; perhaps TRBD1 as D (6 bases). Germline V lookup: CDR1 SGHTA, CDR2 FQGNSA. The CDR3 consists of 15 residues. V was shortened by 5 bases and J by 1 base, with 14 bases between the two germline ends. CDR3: CASSNFGTPNTEAFF. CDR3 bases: TGTGCCAGCAGCAACTTTGGGACACCGAACACTGAAGCTTTCTTT.

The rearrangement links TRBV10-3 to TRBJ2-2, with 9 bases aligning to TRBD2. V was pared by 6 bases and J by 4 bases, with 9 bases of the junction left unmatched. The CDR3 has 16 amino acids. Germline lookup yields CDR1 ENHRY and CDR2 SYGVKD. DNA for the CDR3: TGTGCCATCAGCGGTCTAGCGGGAAAGGGCACCGGGGAGCTGTTTTTT. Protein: CAISGLAGKGTGELFF.

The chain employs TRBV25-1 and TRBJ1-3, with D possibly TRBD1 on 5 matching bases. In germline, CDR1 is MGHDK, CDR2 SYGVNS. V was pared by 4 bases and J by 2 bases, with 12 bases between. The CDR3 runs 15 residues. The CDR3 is CASSVRGGAGNTIYF. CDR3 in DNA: TGTGCCAGCAGTGTCCGGGGAGGGGCTGGAAACACCATATATTTT.

Written as DNA, the CDR3 is TGTGCCACTGAATTTCTCTACGAGCAGTACTTC. It codes for CATEFLYEQYF. The chain links TRBV28 to TRBJ2-7; D is unresolved. There are 11 residues in the CDR3. V gave up 10 bases and J gave up 3 bases, with 10 bases separating them. Germline CDR1 and CDR2: MDHEN and SYDVKM.

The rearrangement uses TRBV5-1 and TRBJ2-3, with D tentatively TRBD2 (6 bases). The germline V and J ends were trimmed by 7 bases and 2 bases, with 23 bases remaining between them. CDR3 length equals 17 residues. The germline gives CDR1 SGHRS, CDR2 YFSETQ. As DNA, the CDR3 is TGCGCCAGCCGAAACCCTCGGGAGCCTAAGGACACAGATACGCAGTATTTT. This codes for CASRNPREPKDTDTQYF.

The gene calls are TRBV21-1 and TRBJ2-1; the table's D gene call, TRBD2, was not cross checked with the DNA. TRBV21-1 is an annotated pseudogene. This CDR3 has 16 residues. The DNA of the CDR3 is TGTGCCAGCAGCAAAGGCGAACTCCCATCCTACAATGAGCAGTTCTTC. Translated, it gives CASSKGELPSYNEQFF.

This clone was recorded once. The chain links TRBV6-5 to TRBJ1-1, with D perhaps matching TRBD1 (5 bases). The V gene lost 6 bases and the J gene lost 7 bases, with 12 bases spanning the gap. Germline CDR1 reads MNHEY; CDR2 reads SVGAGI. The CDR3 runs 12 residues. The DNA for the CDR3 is TGTGCCAGCAGGACAGCGCCTCATGAAGCTTTCTTT. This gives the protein CASRTAPHEAFF.

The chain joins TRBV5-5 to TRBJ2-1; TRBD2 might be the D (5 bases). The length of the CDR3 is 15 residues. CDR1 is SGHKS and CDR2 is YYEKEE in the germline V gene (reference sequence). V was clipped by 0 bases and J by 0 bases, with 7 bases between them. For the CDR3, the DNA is TGTGCCAGCAGCTTGGCAGCGGTCTCCTACAATGAGCAGTTCTTC. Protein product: CASSLAAVSYNEQFF. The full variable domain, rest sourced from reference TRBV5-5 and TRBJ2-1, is DAGVTQSPTHLIKTRGQQVTLRCSPISGHKSVSWYQQVLGQGPQFIFQYYEKEERGRGNFPDRFSARQFPNYSSELNVNALLLGDSALYLCASSLAAVSYNEQFFGPGTRLTVL.

Here the CDR3 reads CASSEAGQGNSYEQYF. Here the CDR3 DNA reads TGTGCCAGCAGTGAGGCGGGGCAGGGGAACTCCTACGAGCAGTACTTC. The chain recombines TRBV2 with TRBJ2-7; either TRBD1 or TRBD2 may fit D (6 bases each). The V gene lost 3 bases and the J gene lost 0 bases, with 15 bases spanning the gap. Germline assignment: CDR1 SNHLY and CDR2 FYNNEI. This CDR3 is 16 amino acids long.

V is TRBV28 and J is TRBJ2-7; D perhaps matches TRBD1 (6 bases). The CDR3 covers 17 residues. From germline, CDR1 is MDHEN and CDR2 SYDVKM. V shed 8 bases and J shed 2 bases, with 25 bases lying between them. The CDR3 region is CASPPSRGVLGAYEQYF. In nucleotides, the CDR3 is TGTGCCAGCCCTCCCTCCAGGGGCGTCTTGGGGGCCTACGAGCAGTACTTC.

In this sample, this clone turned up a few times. The CDR3: CASSGAQPQHF. CDR3 nucleotide sequence: TGTGCCAGCAGTGGGGCGCAGCCCCAGCATTTT. The V and J genes are TRBV28 and TRBJ1-5; D perhaps matches TRBD1 (5 bases). Germline values: CDR1 MDHEN, CDR2 SYDVKM. The CDR3 is 11 amino acids. V lost 5 bases and J 7 bases, leaving 6 bases between the germline ends.

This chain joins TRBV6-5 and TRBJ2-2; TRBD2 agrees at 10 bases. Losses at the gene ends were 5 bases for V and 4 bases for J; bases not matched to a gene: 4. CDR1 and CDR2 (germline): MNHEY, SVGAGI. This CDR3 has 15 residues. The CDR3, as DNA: TGTGCCAGCAGTCGTAGCGGGAGGTCCACCGGGGAGCTGTTTTTT. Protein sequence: CASSRSGRSTGELFF.

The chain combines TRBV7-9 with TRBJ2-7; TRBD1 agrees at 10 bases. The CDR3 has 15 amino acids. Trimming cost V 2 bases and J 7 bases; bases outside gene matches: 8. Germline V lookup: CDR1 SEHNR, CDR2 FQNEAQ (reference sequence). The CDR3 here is CASSLTAGQGEEQYF. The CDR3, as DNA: TGTGCCAGCAGCTTAACAGCTGGACAGGGGGAAGAGCAGTACTTC.

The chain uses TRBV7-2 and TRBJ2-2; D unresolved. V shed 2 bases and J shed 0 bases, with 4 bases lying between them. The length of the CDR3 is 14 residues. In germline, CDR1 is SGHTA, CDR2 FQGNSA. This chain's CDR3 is CASSLQPNTGELFF. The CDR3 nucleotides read TGTGCCAGCAGCTTACAGCCGAACACCGGGGAGCTGTTTTTT.

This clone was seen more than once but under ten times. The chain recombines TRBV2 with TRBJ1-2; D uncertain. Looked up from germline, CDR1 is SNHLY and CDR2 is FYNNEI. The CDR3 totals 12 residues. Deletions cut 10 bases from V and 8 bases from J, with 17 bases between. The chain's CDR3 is CATRDLSSGYTF. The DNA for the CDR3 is TGTGCCACACGGGATCTTTCGTCAGGCTACACCTTC.

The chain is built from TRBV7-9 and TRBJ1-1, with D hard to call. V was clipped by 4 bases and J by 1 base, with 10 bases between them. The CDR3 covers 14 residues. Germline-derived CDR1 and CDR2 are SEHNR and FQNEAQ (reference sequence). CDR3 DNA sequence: TGTGCCAGCAGCTCGACCGCCAGGAACACTGAAGCTTTCTTT. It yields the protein CASSSTARNTEAFF.

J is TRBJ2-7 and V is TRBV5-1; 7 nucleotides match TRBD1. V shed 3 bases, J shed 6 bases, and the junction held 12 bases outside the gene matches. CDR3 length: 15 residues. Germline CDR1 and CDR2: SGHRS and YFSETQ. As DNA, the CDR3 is TGCGCCAGCAGCTCATCGACAGGGCCCCTCTCCGAGCAGTACTTC. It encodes CASSSSTGPLSEQYF.

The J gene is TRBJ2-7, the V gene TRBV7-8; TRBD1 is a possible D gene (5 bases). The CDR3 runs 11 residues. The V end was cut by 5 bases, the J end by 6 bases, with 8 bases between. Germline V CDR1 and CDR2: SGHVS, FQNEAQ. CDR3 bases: TGTGCCAGCAGCAGCAGGGTCGAGCAGTACTTC. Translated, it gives CASSSRVEQYF.

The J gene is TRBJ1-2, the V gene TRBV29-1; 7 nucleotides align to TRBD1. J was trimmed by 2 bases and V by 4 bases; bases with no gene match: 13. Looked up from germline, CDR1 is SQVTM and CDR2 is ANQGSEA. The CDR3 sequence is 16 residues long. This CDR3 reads CSVAPINRGDNYGYTF. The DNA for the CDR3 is TGCAGCGTTGCACCGATAAACAGGGGAGACAACTATGGCTACACCTTC.

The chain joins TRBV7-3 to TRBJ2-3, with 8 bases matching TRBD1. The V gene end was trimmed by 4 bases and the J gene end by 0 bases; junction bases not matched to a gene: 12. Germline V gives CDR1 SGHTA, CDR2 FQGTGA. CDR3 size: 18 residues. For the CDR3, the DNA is TGTGCCAGCAGCTCCCTGGGGGGACAGGCTATAAGCACAGATACGCAGTATTTT. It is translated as CASSSLGGQAISTDTQYF.

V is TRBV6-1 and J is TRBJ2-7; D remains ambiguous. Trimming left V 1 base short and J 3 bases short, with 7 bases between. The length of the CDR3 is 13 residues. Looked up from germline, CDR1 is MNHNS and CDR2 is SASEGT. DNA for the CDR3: TGTGCCAGCAGTGAAGGGCTACTCTACGAGCAGTACTTC. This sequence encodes CASSEGLLYEQYF.

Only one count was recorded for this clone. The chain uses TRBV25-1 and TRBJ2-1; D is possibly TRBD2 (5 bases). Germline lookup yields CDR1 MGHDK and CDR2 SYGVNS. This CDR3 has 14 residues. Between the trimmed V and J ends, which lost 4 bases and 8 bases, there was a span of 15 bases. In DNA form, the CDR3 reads TGTGCCAGCAGTGTCGCCGACCCCGGGGATGAGCAGTTCTTC. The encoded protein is CASSVADPGDEQFF.

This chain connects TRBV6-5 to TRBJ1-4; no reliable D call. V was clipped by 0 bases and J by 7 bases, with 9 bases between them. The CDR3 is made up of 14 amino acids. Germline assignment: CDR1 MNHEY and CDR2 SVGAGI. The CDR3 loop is CASSYSQLGEKLFF. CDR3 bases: TGTGCCAGCAGTTACTCCCAGCTGGGTGAAAAACTGTTTTTT.

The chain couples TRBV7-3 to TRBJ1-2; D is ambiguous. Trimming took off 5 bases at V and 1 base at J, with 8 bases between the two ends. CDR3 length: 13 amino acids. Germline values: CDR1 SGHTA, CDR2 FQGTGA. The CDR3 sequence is CASSPTHNYGYTF. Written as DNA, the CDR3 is TGTGCCAGCAGCCCGACACATAACTATGGCTACACCTTC. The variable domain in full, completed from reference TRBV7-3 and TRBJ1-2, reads GAGVSQTPSNKVTEKGKYVELRCDPISGHTALYWYRQSLGQGPEFLIYFQGTGAADDSGLPNDRFFAVRPEGSVSTLKIQRTERGDSAVYLCASSPTHNYGYTFGSGTRLTVV.